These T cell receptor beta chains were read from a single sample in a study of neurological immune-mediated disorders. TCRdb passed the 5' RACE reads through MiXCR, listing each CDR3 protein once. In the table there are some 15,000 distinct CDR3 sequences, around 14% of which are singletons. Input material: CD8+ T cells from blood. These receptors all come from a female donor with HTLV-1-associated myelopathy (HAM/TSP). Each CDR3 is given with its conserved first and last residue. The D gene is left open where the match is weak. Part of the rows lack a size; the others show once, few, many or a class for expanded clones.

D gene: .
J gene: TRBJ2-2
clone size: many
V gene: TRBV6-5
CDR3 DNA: TGTGCCAGCAGTTACTTTTATGGGGGCCCCGGGGAGCTGTTTTTT
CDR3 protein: CASSYFYGGPGELFF

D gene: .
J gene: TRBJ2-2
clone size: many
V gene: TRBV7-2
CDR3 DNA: TGTGCCAGCAGCTTCAGGGGCGAGGGCACCGGGGAGCTGTTTTTT
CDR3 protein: CASSFRGEGTGELFF

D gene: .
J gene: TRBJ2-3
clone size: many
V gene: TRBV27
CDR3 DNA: TGTGCCAGCACCTCTTTAGCGGAGAGTAGCACAGATACGCAGTATTTT
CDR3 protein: CASTSLAESSTDTQYF

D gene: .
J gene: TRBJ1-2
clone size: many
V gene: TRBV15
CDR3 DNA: TGTGCCACCAGCAAGGACATCCTAGGGGGCTACACCTTC
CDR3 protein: CATSKDILGGYTF

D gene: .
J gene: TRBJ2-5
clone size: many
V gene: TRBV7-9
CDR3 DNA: TGTGCCAGCAGCCGACCTGGGGAGACCCAGTACTTC
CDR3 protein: CASSRPGETQYF

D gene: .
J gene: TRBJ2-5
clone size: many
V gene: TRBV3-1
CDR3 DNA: TGTGCCAGCAGCCAAAATAGCAAGGGCGAAGAGACCCAGTACTTC
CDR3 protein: CASSQNSKGEETQYF

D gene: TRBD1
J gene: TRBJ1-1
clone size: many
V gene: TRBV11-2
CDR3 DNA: TGTGCCAGCAGCTTAGGACAGGGGTTGAGCACTGAAGCTTTCTTT
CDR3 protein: CASSLGQGLSTEAFF

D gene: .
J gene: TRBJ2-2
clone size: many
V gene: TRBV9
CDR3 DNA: TGTGCCAGCAGCGTAGATTGGGGGGCCGAGACCCCCGGGGAGCTGTTTTTT
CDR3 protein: CASSVDWGAETPGELFF

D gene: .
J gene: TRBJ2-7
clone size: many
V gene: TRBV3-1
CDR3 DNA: TGTGCCAGCAGCCAATTCATCGGGAGCTCCTACGAGCAGTACTTC
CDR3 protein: CASSQFIGSSYEQYF

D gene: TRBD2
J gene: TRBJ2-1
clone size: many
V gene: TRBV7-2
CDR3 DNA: TGTGCCAGCAGCTCGTTGCCCCTAGCGGCTGGGGATGAGCAGTTCTTC
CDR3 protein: CASSSLPLAAGDEQFF

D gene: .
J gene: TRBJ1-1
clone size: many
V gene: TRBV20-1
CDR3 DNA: TGCAGTGCTCCGTGGGCAGAGAACACTGAAGCTTTCTTT
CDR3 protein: CSAPWAENTEAFF

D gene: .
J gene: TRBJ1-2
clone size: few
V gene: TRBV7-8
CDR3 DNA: TGTGCCAGCAGCTTAAATCCCAATTACTCCAAGGGGGGCTACACCTTC
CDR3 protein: CASSLNPNYSKGGYTF

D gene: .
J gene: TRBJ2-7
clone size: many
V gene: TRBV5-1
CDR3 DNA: TGCGCCAGCAGCTTGGGATCGCGGGGGCTGTCCTACGAGCAGTACTTC
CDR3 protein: CASSLGSRGLSYEQYF

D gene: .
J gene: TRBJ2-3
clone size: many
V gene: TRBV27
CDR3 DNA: TGTGCCAGCTGTGGTAGTGAGAGCACAGATACGCAGTATTTT
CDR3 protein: CASCGSESTDTQYF

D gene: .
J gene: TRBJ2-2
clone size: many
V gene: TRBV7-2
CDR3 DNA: TGTGCCAGCAGCTACCAACAGTACGGATGGAACACCGGGGAGCTGTTTTTT
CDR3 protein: CASSYQQYGWNTGELFF

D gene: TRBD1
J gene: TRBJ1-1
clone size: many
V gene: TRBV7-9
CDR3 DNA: TGTGCCAGCAGCTTAGCTGGCGGCGGGGACAGGGCTTTCTCTGAAGCTTTCTTT
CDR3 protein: CASSLAGGGDRAFSEAFF

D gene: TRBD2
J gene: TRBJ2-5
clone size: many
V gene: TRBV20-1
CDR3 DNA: TGCAGTGCTAGGGACCGCCACCTTAGCGGGTACCAAGAGACCCAGTACTTC
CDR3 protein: CSARDRHLSGYQETQYF

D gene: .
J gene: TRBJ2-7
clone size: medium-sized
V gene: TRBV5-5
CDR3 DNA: TGTGCCAGCAGCTTGGCCCGGACGACAGAATACGAGCAGTACTTC
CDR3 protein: CASSLARTTEYEQYF

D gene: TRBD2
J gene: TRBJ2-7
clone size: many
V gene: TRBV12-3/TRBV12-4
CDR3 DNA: TGTGCCAGCAGTTTCCGTCTAGCGGGAGAGGGCGTCAACGAGCAGTACTTC
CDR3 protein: CASSFRLAGEGVNEQYF

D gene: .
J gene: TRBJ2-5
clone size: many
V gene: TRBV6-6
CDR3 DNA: TGTGCCAGCAGGGACTTTGGGAAAGAGACCCAGTACTTC
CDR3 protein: CASRDFGKETQYF

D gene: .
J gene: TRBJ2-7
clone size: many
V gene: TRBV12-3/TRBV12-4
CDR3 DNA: TGTGCCAGCAGTTATGAACCCTGGACAAGTTACGAGCAGTACTTC
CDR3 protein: CASSYEPWTSYEQYF

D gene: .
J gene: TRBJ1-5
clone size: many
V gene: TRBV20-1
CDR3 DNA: TGCAGTGCTATCCCCGCCCCCACCCGCAATCAGCCCCAGCATTTT
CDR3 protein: CSAIPAPTRNQPQHF

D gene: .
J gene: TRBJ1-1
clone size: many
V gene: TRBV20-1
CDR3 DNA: TGCAGTGCTAGAGATCAACCGGGGATAACTGAAGCTTTCTTT
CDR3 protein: CSARDQPGITEAFF

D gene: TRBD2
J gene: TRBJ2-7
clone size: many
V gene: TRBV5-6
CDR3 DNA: TGTGCCAGCAGCTTGGTCGCGGGGGGGGCCTCCTACGAGCAGTACTTC
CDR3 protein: CASSLVAGGASYEQYF

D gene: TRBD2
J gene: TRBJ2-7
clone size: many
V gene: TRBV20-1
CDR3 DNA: TGCAGTGCCGTAAAACCGGGACTAGCGTTTAAGGCGGACGAGCAGTACTTC
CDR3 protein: CSAVKPGLAFKADEQYF

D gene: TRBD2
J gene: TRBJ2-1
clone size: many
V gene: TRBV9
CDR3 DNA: TGTGCCAGCAGCGTAGCTGGAGGGACTAGCGGTTACAATGAGCAGTTCTTC
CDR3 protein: CASSVAGGTSGYNEQFF

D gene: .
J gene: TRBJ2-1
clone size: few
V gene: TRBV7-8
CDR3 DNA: TGTGCCAGCAGCTTAGGACCGGTTTGGAATGAGCAGTTCTTC
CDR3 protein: CASSLGPVWNEQFF

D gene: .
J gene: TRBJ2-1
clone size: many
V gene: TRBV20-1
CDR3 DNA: TGCAGTGCTAGCGGTAGAGAGGTCTCCTACAATGAGCAGTTCTTC
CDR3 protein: CSASGREVSYNEQFF

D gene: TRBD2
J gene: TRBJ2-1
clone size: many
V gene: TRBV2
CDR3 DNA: TGTGCCAGCAGACAGCGGGGAGGTCGTATGAATGGAAAAGATGAGCAGTTCTTC
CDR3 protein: CASRQRGGRMNGKDEQFF

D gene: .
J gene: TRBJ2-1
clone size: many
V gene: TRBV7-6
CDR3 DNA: TGTGCCAGCAGCTTAGCGGTTGGCAATGAGCAGTTCTTC
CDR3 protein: CASSLAVGNEQFF

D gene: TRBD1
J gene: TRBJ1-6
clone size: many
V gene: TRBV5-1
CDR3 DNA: TGCGCCAGCAAATCAACAGGGGGCTCTTCACCCCTCCACTTT
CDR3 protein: CASKSTGGSSPLHF

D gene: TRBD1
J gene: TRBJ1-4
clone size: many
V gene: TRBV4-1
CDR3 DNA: TGCGCCAGCAGCCAGGACAGGGGGACTAATGAAAAACTGTTTTTT
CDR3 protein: CASSQDRGTNEKLFF

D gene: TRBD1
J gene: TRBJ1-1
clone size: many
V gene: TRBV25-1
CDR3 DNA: TGTGCCAGCAGTGAAAGAAGGGACAGGTCAACTGAAGCTTTCTTT
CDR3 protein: CASSERRDRSTEAFF

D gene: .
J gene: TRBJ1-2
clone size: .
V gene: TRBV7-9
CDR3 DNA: TGTGCCAGCAGCTTTGTCGATAACTATGGCTACACCTTC
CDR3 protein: CASSFVDNYGYTF

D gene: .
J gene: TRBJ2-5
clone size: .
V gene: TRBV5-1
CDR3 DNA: TGCGCCAGCAGCCAGGGCCTCGTAGGGGAGACCCAGTACTTC
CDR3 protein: CASSQGLVGETQYF